These 8 T cell receptor beta chains were all obtained from the same sample, sequenced in a study of T cell responses to AZD1222 COVID-19 vaccine. Sequenced by immunoSEQ multiplex PCR; TCRdb stores in-frame clones only, minus some. Found here are 140,000 to 150,000 clones, about 93% of them singletons; the top ten hold around 5.5%. This sample comprised peripheral blood, obtained on day 0 of AZD1222 vaccination. The receptors originated from an adult in good health.

This clone is labeled as medium-sized (0.01 to 0.1%). The chain is built from TRBV9 and TRBJ1-1; D uncertain. Germline V gives CDR1 SGDLS, CDR2 YYNGEE. There are 16 residues in the CDR3. Between the trimmed V and J ends, which lost 2 bases and 0 bases, there was a span of 14 bases. This CDR3 reads CASSVSPKVLNTEAFF. CDR3 nucleotides: TGTGCCAGCAGCGTGAGCCCCAAGGTTCTGAACACTGAAGCTTTCTTT.

J is TRBJ2-1 and V is TRBV4-3; D unresolved. Per germline, CDR1 LGHNA and CDR2 YSLEER. V dropped 1 base and J dropped 0 bases, with 10 bases sitting between them. This CDR3 is 16 amino acids long. The chain's CDR3 is CASSQVGAPSYNEQFF. As DNA, the CDR3 is TGCGCCAGCAGCCAAGTAGGAGCCCCCTCCTACAATGAGCAGTTCTTC.

The genes are TRBV12-3 or TRBV12-4 and TRBJ2-2; maybe TRBD1 (5 bases). The V end was cut by 8 bases, the J end by 5 bases, with 12 bases between. The CDR3 covers 13 residues. This chain's CDR3 is CASHRLLTGELFF. Here the CDR3 DNA reads TGTGCCAGCCACAGGTTATTGACCGGGGAGCTGTTTTTT.

The V and J genes are TRBV19 and TRBJ1-5; no reliable D call. Germline CDR1 and CDR2: LNHDA and SQIVND (reference sequence). Trimming took off 4 bases at V and 4 bases at J, with 5 bases between the two ends. The CDR3 extends over 12 amino acids. The CDR3 coding sequence is TGTGCCAGTAGTAGGCGGAATCAGCCCCAGCATTTT. It translates to CASSRRNQPQHF.

This clone was detected only once. The rearrangement joins TRBV7-2 to TRBJ1-1; D might be TRBD1 (5 bases). Germline CDR1 and CDR2: SGHTA and FQGNSA. Deletions cut 0 bases from V and 3 bases from J, with 11 bases between. CDR3 size: 15 residues. CDR3 protein: CASSLALTVYTEAFF. The CDR3 nucleotides are TGTGCCAGCAGCTTAGCCCTGACAGTATACACTGAAGCTTTCTTT.

This clone was observed a single time. A read error may account for a junction end that differs from germline. The V call is TRBV30, the J call TRBJ2-2, with D perhaps being TRBD1 or TRBD2 (5 bases each). Germline loops: CDR1 GTSNPN, CDR2 SVGIG (reference sequence). The CDR3 contains 14 residues. For the CDR3, the DNA is TGTGCCTGGAAGGGGCGGTACGAACACCGGGGAGCTGTTTTT. It yields the protein CAWKGRYEHRGAVF.

V and J are TRBV6-5 and TRBJ1-1, with no clear D. Trimming took 6 bases from V and 0 from J, leaving 5 bases between them. The CDR3 runs 12 residues. The germline V gene encodes CDR1 MNHEY and CDR2 SVGAGI. CDR3 in DNA: TGTGCCAGCAGCCAGGTGAACACTGAAGCTTTCTTT. Translation: CASSQVNTEAFF.

The chain links TRBV28 to TRBJ1-1, with a weak D call TRBD1 (6 bases). This CDR3 comprises 14 residues. The germline gives CDR1 MDHEN, CDR2 SYDVKM. The V gene lost 3 bases and the J gene lost 5 bases, with 13 bases spanning the gap. This CDR3 is CASSLWRGTTEAFF. Written as DNA, the CDR3 is TGTGCCAGCAGTTTGTGGAGGGGGACGACTGAAGCTTTCTTT.